These 30 T cell receptor beta chains were all obtained from the same sample, sequenced in a study of shared clonotypes between healthy human individuals. Sequenced by immunoSEQ multiplex PCR; TCRdb stores in-frame clones only, minus some. This table has 1,500,000 or so clones, approximately 98.5% appearing once. The sequenced sample consisted of naive CD4+ T cells sorted from blood. Documented subset: CD45RA+ positively selected. These receptors all come from a man younger than 45 in good health.

The chain carries TRBV7-2 and TRBJ2-7; weak D call: TRBD2 (6 bases). V was cut by 5 bases and J by 2 bases, with 19 bases left in between. CDR3 length: 16 amino acids. From germline, CDR1 is SGHTA and CDR2 FQGNSA. Written as DNA, the CDR3 is TGTGCCAGCAGCCCGGTGGGGGGAGGTTCAACCTACGAGCAGTACTTC. The encoded protein is CASSPVGGGSTYEQYF. The full variable domain, completed using reference TRBV7-2 and TRBJ2-7, is GAGVSQSPSNKVTEKGKDVELRCDPISGHTALYWYRQSLGQGLEFLIYFQGNSAPDKSGLPSDRFSAERTGGSVSTLTIQRTQQEDSAVYLCASSPVGGGSTYEQYFGPGTRLTVT.

This rearrangement joins TRBV30 to TRBJ2-1; 7 positions match TRBD2. Germline CDR1 is GTSNPN and CDR2 is SVGIG (reference sequence). With 0 bases clipped from V and 7 bases from J, the junction kept 9 bases outside the gene matches. This CDR3 has 15 residues. CDR3 region: CAWSVWAGDRNEQFF. The CDR3 nucleotides read TGTGCCTGGAGTGTATGGGCGGGAGATCGAAATGAGCAGTTCTTC.

This chain uses TRBV7-6 with TRBJ2-2, with no clear D. The CDR3 loop spans 15 amino acids. The germline gives CDR1 SGHVS, CDR2 FNYEAQ. V was cut by 1 base and J by 2 bases, with 8 bases left in between. This chain's CDR3 is CASSLVTGNTGELFF. For the CDR3, the DNA is TGTGCCAGCAGCTTAGTGACGGGCAACACCGGGGAGCTGTTTTTT.

V and J are TRBV6-6 and TRBJ2-2; 11 bases align to TRBD1. The junction had 9 bases not matched to a gene; V was cut back by 4 bases and J by 8 bases. CDR1 and CDR2 (germline): MNHNY, SVGAGI (reference sequence). This CDR3 is 16 amino acids long. CDR3 sequence (DNA): TGTGCCAGCAGTTTACCCGGGACAGGGGGTGTTGGGGAGCTGTTTTTT. It is translated as CASSLPGTGGVGELFF.

This sequence joins TRBV6-1 and TRBJ1-5; possibly TRBD1 for D (6 bases). Germline V gene sequence: CDR1 MNHNS, CDR2 SASEGT. This CDR3 contains 18 residues. Trimming took off 2 bases at V and 6 bases at J, with 23 bases between the two ends. The CDR3 sequence is CASSESRWAGANPQPQHF. The CDR3 coding sequence is TGTGCCAGCAGTGAATCTCGTTGGGCAGGGGCAAACCCTCAGCCCCAGCATTTT.

This sequence joins TRBV28 and TRBJ1-5; tentatively, D is TRBD1 (5 bases). V shed 2 bases and J shed 9 bases, with 17 bases lying between them. CDR1 is MDHEN, CDR2 SYDVKM, per germline. This CDR3 has 15 residues. This CDR3 is CASSLSGAHTGPQHF. The DNA for the CDR3 is TGTGCCAGCAGTTTAAGCGGGGCTCACACAGGGCCCCAGCATTTT.

V and J are TRBV7-9 and TRBJ2-3; D not resolved. CDR1 and CDR2 (germline): SEHNR, FQNEAQ (reference sequence). The V end was cut by 0 bases, the J end by 1 base, with 5 bases between. The CDR3 spans 14 residues. The chain's CDR3 is CASSLAQGTDTQYF. The DNA of the CDR3 is TGTGCCAGCAGCTTAGCGCAGGGCACAGATACGCAGTATTTT.

The chain joins TRBV11-3 to TRBJ2-7; maybe TRBD2 (6 bases). Germline V CDR1 and CDR2: SGHNT, YENEEA. The ends were cut back, 4 bases at V and 2 bases at J, with 12 bases in the middle. CDR3 length equals 14 residues. CDR3 loop: CASSYGTGPYEQYF. CDR3 bases: TGTGCCAGCAGCTACGGGACTGGGCCCTACGAGCAGTACTTC.

V is TRBV7-9 and J is TRBJ2-3; D is ambiguous. This CDR3 has 15 residues. In germline, CDR1 is SEHNR, CDR2 FQNEAQ (reference sequence). Trimming left V 8 bases short and J 5 bases short, with 20 bases between. The CDR3 spells CASQEPTQEEDTQYF. In DNA form, the CDR3 reads TGTGCCAGCCAGGAGCCTACTCAAGAAGAAGATACGCAGTATTTT.

The gene calls are TRBV6-6 and TRBJ1-1; D not resolved. CDR3 length equals 15 residues. Germline V lookup: CDR1 MNHNY, CDR2 SVGAGI (reference sequence). Trimming shortened V by 2 bases and J by 0 bases, and 10 bases separated the two germline ends. The CDR3 nucleotides are TGTGCCAGCAGTTACAGGGAGGATTTGAACACTGAAGCTTTCTTT. Encoded protein: CASSYREDLNTEAFF.

The gene calls are TRBV7-2 and TRBJ1-5; tentatively, D is TRBD1 (5 bases). This CDR3 has 13 residues. Germline values: CDR1 SGHTA, CDR2 FQGNSA. V gave up 5 bases and J gave up 5 bases, with 10 bases separating them. This CDR3 reads CASSATDYQPQHF. CDR3 DNA: TGTGCCAGCAGCGCGACAGATTATCAGCCCCAGCATTTT.

The chain combines TRBV30 with TRBJ1-1; D possibly corresponds to TRBD1 (5 bases). CDR1 GTSNPN and CDR2 SVGIG come from the germline V gene (reference sequence). V lost 1 base and J 5 bases, leaving 14 bases between the germline ends. This CDR3 spans 14 amino acids. CDR3 sequence reads: CAWSAHWGKTEAFF. CDR3 DNA sequence: TGTGCCTGGAGTGCCCATTGGGGCAAAACTGAAGCTTTCTTT.

Comment on this clone: The same CDR3 is also encoded by other DNA sequences in this sample. The V call is TRBV9, the J call TRBJ2-7, with 10 bases aligning to TRBD1. J gave up 4 bases and V 2 bases, and 3 bases lay outside the gene matches. The CDR3 contains 14 residues. Germline CDR1 reads SGDLS; CDR2 reads YYNGEE. The CDR3 DNA follows: TGTGCCAGCAGCGTGACAGGGGGCGGGTACGAGCAGTACTTC. This codes for CASSVTGGGYEQYF.

V and J are TRBV5-1 and TRBJ2-4, with D unresolved. Deletions cut 0 bases from V and 0 bases from J, with 10 bases between. Germline V gene data show CDR1 as SGHRS and CDR2 as YFSETQ. The CDR3 length is 16 residues. This CDR3 reads CASSLEQRSAKNIQYF. The CDR3 nucleotides are TGCGCCAGCAGCTTGGAACAGCGCTCAGCCAAAAACATTCAGTACTTC.

The gene calls are TRBV6-5 and TRBJ2-1; TRBD1 aligns across 12 bases. J lost 10 bases, V lost 2 bases, and 6 bases had no gene match. CDR3 size: 15 residues. CDR1 and CDR2 from the germline V gene are MNHEY and SVGAGI. CDR3 DNA sequence: TGTGCCAGCAGTTACCGGGACAGGGGGCGATGGGAGCAGTTCTTC. It codes for CASSYRDRGRWEQFF.

V usage is TRBV7-7 and J usage is TRBJ2-7, with D maybe TRBD1 (6 bases). V lost 4 bases and J lost 2, with 9 bases in between. Germline assignment: CDR1 SSHAT and CDR2 FNYEAQ (reference sequence). The CDR3 spans 13 residues. The CDR3 is CASSSGVAYEQYF. CDR3 coding DNA: TGTGCCAGCAGCTCAGGGGTGGCCTACGAGCAGTACTTC.

Worth noting for this clone: This sample includes further DNA sequences coding for the same CDR3. This chain uses TRBV5-1 with TRBJ1-3; D unclear. The V gene lost 8 bases and the J gene lost 4 bases, with 13 bases spanning the gap. In germline, CDR1 is SGHRS, CDR2 YFSETQ. The CDR3 has 13 residues. CDR3 in amino acids: CASSLEAGNTIYF. The DNA of the CDR3 is TGCGCCAGTTCCTTGGAGGCGGGAAACACCATATATTTT.

The chain joins TRBV28 to TRBJ2-1; D not certain. The CDR3 contains 15 residues. Germline V gives CDR1 MDHEN, CDR2 SYDVKM. Trimming removed 3 bases at V and 0 bases at J, with 9 bases between. CDR3 in DNA: TGTGCCAGCAGTTTTCTGGCAACCTCCTACAATGAGCAGTTCTTC. Translated: CASSFLATSYNEQFF. The full variable domain, rest sourced from reference TRBV28 and TRBJ2-1, is DVKVTQSSRYLVKRTGEKVFLECVQDMDHENMFWYRQDPGLGLRLIYFSYDVKMKEKGDIPEGYSVSREKKERFSLILESASTNQTSMYLCASSFLATSYNEQFFGPGTRLTVL.

Only one count was recorded for this clone. This CDR3 is CASSRGGASLGGYTF. CDR3 nucleotide sequence: TGTGCCAGCAGCAGAGGGGGCGCAAGTCTCGGTGGCTACACCTTC. The chain joins TRBV5-4 to TRBJ1-2; 7 nucleotides match TRBD1. After removal of 4 bases from V and 7 bases from J, the junction contained 13 bases not matched to a gene. This CDR3 has 15 amino acids. CDR1 and CDR2 from the germline V gene are SGHNT and YYREEE (reference sequence). Using reference TRBV5-4 and TRBJ1-2 for the parts outside the CDR3, the full variable domain is ETGVTQSPTHLIKTRGQQVTLRCSSQSGHNTVSWYQQALGQGPQFIFQYYREEENGRGNFPPRFSGLQFPNYSSELNVNALELDDSALYLCASSRGGASLGGYTFGSGTRLTVV.

This chain connects TRBV5-8 to TRBJ2-3; 10 bases are shared with TRBD2. The CDR3 runs 15 residues. Per the germline V gene, CDR1 is SGHTS and CDR2 is YDEGEE. With V trimmed by 10 bases and J by 4 bases, 12 bases remained unmatched. CDR3 loop: CAGCSGRTRPDTQYF. The CDR3 DNA sequence: TGTGCCGGATGTAGCGGGAGGACTAGGCCAGATACGCAGTATTTT.

V and J are TRBV7-2 and TRBJ2-1; D ambiguous. Germline V lookup: CDR1 SGHTA, CDR2 FQGNSA. Trimming removed 6 bases at V and 4 bases at J, with 10 bases between. The CDR3 contains 13 residues. The CDR3 coding sequence is TGTGCCAGCAGTACAACTGAATACAATGAGCAGTTCTTC. It is translated as CASSTTEYNEQFF.

The chain has TRBV11-2 and TRBJ2-3; D tentatively reads TRBD1 or TRBD2 (5 bases each). The V end was cut by 2 bases, the J end by 1 base, with 13 bases between. Germline CDR1 SGHAT, CDR2 FQNNGV. This CDR3 spans 16 amino acids. The CDR3 loop reads CASSLLQGRGTDTQYF. The CDR3 nucleotides read TGTGCCAGCAGCTTACTCCAGGGACGGGGCACAGATACGCAGTATTTT.

The chain employs TRBV30 and TRBJ2-7; TRBD1 aligns across 7 bases. The CDR3 consists of 13 residues. V lost 2 bases to trimming and J lost 3 bases; unmatched junction nucleotides: 4. CDR1 is GTSNPN and CDR2 is SVGIG in the germline V gene (reference sequence). The CDR3 nucleotides read TGTGCCTGGAGTAGACAGGGTGTCTACGAGCAGTACTTC. Protein sequence: CAWSRQGVYEQYF.

The CDR3 DNA sequence: TGTGCCAGCAACACTGGTTCCAGGCTAAACACTGAAGCTTTCTTT. It codes for CASNTGSRLNTEAFF. This rearrangement joins TRBV7-9 to TRBJ1-1; D gene uncertain. In germline, CDR1 is SEHNR, CDR2 FQNEAQ (reference sequence). V was pared by 7 bases and J by 2 bases, with 17 bases between. This CDR3 comprises 15 residues.

This clone was recorded a few times. Distinct nucleotide sequences in the sample also encode this CDR3. This chain joins TRBV18 and TRBJ1-1; 9 bases line up with TRBD1. There are 15 residues in the CDR3. Germline V gene lookup returns CDR1 KGHSH and CDR2 LQKENI. V was clipped by 4 bases and J by 1 base; unmatched bases: 4. CDR3 sequence (DNA): TGTGCCAGCTCACTACGGACAGGGGAGAACACTGAAGCTTTCTTT. It encodes CASSLRTGENTEAFF.

This rearrangement joins TRBV5-1 to TRBJ2-7; possible D gene TRBD2, 6 bases. This CDR3 is built from 15 residues. V was shortened by 0 bases and J by 7 bases, with 17 bases between the two germline ends. Looked up from germline, CDR1 is SGHRS and CDR2 is YFSETQ. The CDR3 nucleotides read TGCGCCAGCAGCTTGGAGGGACGTCCCCGGGGGGAGCAGTACTTC. Translation gives CASSLEGRPRGEQYF. Using reference TRBV5-1 and TRBJ2-7 for the parts outside the CDR3, the full variable domain is KAGVTQTPRYLIKTRGQQVTLSCSPISGHRSVSWYQQTPGQGLQFLFEYFSETQRNKGNFPGRFSGRQFSNSRSEMNVSTLELGDSALYLCASSLEGRPRGEQYFGPGTRLTVT.

The gene calls are TRBV7-6 and TRBJ1-2, with 9 positions matching TRBD1. Germline assignment: CDR1 SGHVS and CDR2 FNYEAQ. The CDR3 length is 13 residues. The V segment lost 5 bases and the J segment 6 bases; nucleotides outside the gene matches: 4. CDR3 protein: CASSIGTGNGYTF. For the CDR3, the DNA is TGTGCCAGCAGCATTGGGACAGGGAATGGCTACACCTTC.

The chain employs TRBV7-6 and TRBJ2-7; 10 nucleotides align to TRBD2. This CDR3 spans 14 amino acids. Per the germline V gene, CDR1 is SGHVS and CDR2 is FNYEAQ. V shed 2 bases, J shed 2 bases, and the junction held 0 bases outside the gene matches. The CDR3 bases are TGTGCCAGCAGCTTAACTAGCGGGACCTACGAGCAGTACTTC. This encodes CASSLTSGTYEQYF.

This clone was counted a single time. CDR3 coding DNA: TGTGCCAGCAGCCCCAGCCAGCGGAGGAGCTCCTACGAGCAGTACTTC. It is translated as CASSPSQRRSSYEQYF. This sequence joins TRBV9 and TRBJ2-7; possibly TRBD2 for D (5 bases). This CDR3 spans 16 amino acids. Between the trimmed V and J ends, which lost 4 bases and 0 bases, there was a span of 17 bases. Germline-derived CDR1 and CDR2 are SGDLS and YYNGEE. Full variable domain (remainder filled in from reference TRBV9 and TRBJ2-7): DSGVTQTPKHLITATGQRVTLRCSPRSGDLSVYWYQQSLDQGLQFLIQYYNGEERAKGNILERFSAQQFPDLHSELNLSSLELGDSALYFCASSPSQRRSSYEQYFGPGTRLTVT.

In this sample, this clone turned up once. The CDR3 here is CASSPTPAANYGYTF. CDR3 DNA: TGTGCCAGCTCACCTACCCCAGCAGCTAACTATGGCTACACCTTC. The rearrangement uses TRBV18 and TRBJ1-2; D unresolved. Trimming removed 3 bases at V and 0 bases at J, with 11 bases between. Germline V lookup: CDR1 KGHSH, CDR2 LQKENI. The CDR3 covers 15 residues.